Listed here are 26 T cell receptor beta chains from one sample, sequenced in a study of response to subunit inactivated influenza vaccine. TCRdb recomputed calls from the RT-PCR reads with MiXCR, one row per CDR3 protein. Found here are about 480,000 distinct CDR3 sequences, roughly 11% of them singletons; the top ten hold more than 10%. The source material was PBMCs from blood, sampled roughly 48 days after vaccination. These TCRs come from a man aged 45-60 years who received an inactivated influenza vaccine.

This clonotype was seen ten or more times. The genes are TRBV7-8 and TRBJ2-1; tentatively, D is TRBD1 (7 bases). V lost 5 bases, J lost 10 bases, and 9 bases lay in between. The germline CDR1 and CDR2 sequences are SGHVS and FQNEAQ. The CDR3 runs 11 residues. In DNA form, the CDR3 reads TGTGCCAGCAGCCCAGGGGGGGAGCAGTTCTTC. It is translated as CASSPGGEQFF.

This clonotype occurred once. The chain uses TRBV7-9 and TRBJ2-3, with a possible D match to TRBD2 (5 bases). The germline V gene encodes CDR1 SEHNR and CDR2 FQNEAQ (reference sequence). Trimming took off 8 bases at V and 0 bases at J, with 9 bases between the two ends. This CDR3 is 13 amino acids long. CDR3 DNA sequence: TGTGCCAGCGCTGAGGGTAGCACAGATACGCAGTATTTT. Translating gives CASAEGSTDTQYF.

In this sample, this clonotype turned up many times. The chain is built from TRBV9 and TRBJ2-1, with D possibly called TRBD1 or TRBD2 (6 bases each). V lost 5 bases and J 14 bases, leaving 20 bases between the germline ends. There are 13 residues in the CDR3. Germline V gives CDR1 SGDLS, CDR2 YYNGEE. The CDR3 region has the DNA TGTGCCAGCAGGGAGGGGGAGGCGGGTAGAGAGTTCTTC. It yields the protein CASREGEAGREFF.

The J gene is TRBJ1-3, the V gene TRBV7-2; D gene uncertain. The CDR3 has 14 amino acids. CDR1 SGHTA and CDR2 FQGNSA come from the germline V gene. Deletions cut 6 bases from V and 0 bases from J, with 9 bases between. Written as DNA, the CDR3 is TGTGCCAGCAGTTTCCGGGACTCTGGAAACACCATATATTTT. As protein: CASSFRDSGNTIYF.

The genes are TRBV5-1 and TRBJ2-7; the D is unclear. Germline values: CDR1 SGHRS, CDR2 YFSETQ. The V gene lost 6 bases and the J gene lost 4 bases, with 17 bases spanning the gap. CDR3 length: 14 amino acids. The CDR3 spells CASKDPGRSYEQYF. The DNA for the CDR3 is TGCGCCAGCAAGGATCCTGGCAGGAGTTACGAGCAGTACTTC.

This clonotype was recorded many times. The genes are TRBV20-1 and TRBJ2-3, with D maybe TRBD2 (6 bases). The ends were cut back, 6 bases at V and 3 bases at J, with 19 bases in the middle. The CDR3 sequence is 15 residues long. In germline, CDR1 is DFQATT, CDR2 SNEGSKA (reference sequence). CDR3 sequence (DNA): TGCAGTGCGTCGGGACTTTCCCGGTTGACAGATACGCAGTATTTT. Translation: CSASGLSRLTDTQYF.

This clonotype was seen at least ten times. The chain combines TRBV7-2 with TRBJ2-7; D ambiguous. Germline CDR1 reads SGHTA; CDR2 reads FQGNSA. The CDR3 extends over 14 amino acids. Trimming took 0 bases from V and 0 from J, leaving 6 bases between them. In DNA, the CDR3 is TGTGCCAGCAGCTTAGCGGGTATCTCCTACGAGCAGTACTTC. It encodes CASSLAGISYEQYF.

This clonotype came up a few times. The chain combines TRBV28 with TRBJ2-7, with 7 bases matching TRBD1. From germline, CDR1 is MDHEN and CDR2 SYDVKM. With V trimmed by 3 bases and J by 3 bases, 11 bases remained unmatched. The CDR3 totals 16 residues. The CDR3 spells CASSFPPTGDRYEQYF. The CDR3 nucleotides read TGTGCCAGCAGTTTCCCTCCTACAGGGGACCGCTACGAGCAGTACTTC.

The chain links TRBV7-9 to TRBJ1-2; 7 nucleotides match TRBD1. Germline CDR1 is SEHNR and CDR2 is FQNEAQ (reference sequence). The trim removed 5 bases at V and 8 bases at J, leaving 20 bases unmatched. The CDR3 is made up of 17 amino acids. CDR3 protein: CASSPHSDRAVYTGYTF. Here the CDR3 DNA reads TGTGCCAGCAGCCCTCACTCTGACAGGGCAGTCTATACGGGCTACACCTTC.

This clonotype was detected many times. This rearrangement joins TRBV7-9 to TRBJ2-3; 7 bases are a match to TRBD1. The J segment lost 0 bases and the V segment lost 1 base, leaving 1 base of the junction unmatched. Germline V gives CDR1 SEHNR, CDR2 FQNEAQ (reference sequence). CDR3 length equals 15 residues. CDR3 sequence (DNA): TGTGCCAGCAGCTTAGAACAGGGGAGCACAGATACGCAGTATTTT. It is translated as CASSLEQGSTDTQYF.

Many counts were recorded for this clonotype. The chain combines TRBV5-6 with TRBJ2-7, with D perhaps TRBD2 (6 bases). CDR1 and CDR2 (germline): SGHDT, YYEEEE. The CDR3 has 16 amino acids. V was trimmed by 4 bases and J by 0 bases, leaving 17 bases between them. CDR3 region: CASSPVRRTTSYEQYF. The CDR3 DNA follows: TGTGCCAGCAGCCCCGTCAGGCGGACTACCTCCTACGAGCAGTACTTC. Looking up the rest from reference TRBV5-6 and TRBJ2-7 gives the full variable domain: DAGVTQSPTHLIKTRGQQVTLRCSPKSGHDTVSWYQQALGQGPQFIFQYYEEEERQRGNFPDRFSGHQFPNYSSELNVNALLLGDSALYLCASSPVRRTTSYEQYFGPGTRLTVT.

A few counts support this clonotype. The chain couples TRBV20-1 to TRBJ1-6, with 10 bases fitting TRBD1. This CDR3 is built from 17 residues. V trimming: 0 bases; J trimming: 6 bases; junction bases outside the gene matches: 8. CDR1 and CDR2 from the germline V gene are DFQATT and SNEGSKA (reference sequence). The CDR3 region is CSAREGSGTGVNSPLHF. CDR3 coding DNA: TGCAGTGCTAGAGAGGGAAGTGGGACAGGGGTTAATTCACCCCTCCACTTT.

A few counts support this clonotype. The V call is TRBV20-1, the J call TRBJ2-2, with TRBD2 matching over 10 bases. Germline assignment: CDR1 DFQATT and CDR2 SNEGSKA (reference sequence). The CDR3 is made up of 16 amino acids. Trimming removed 0 bases from V and 6 bases from J; junction bases left unmatched: 7. The CDR3 bases are TGCAGTGCTAGAGACGGGGCTAGCGGGAGATCCGGGGAGCTGTTTTTT. Translating gives CSARDGASGRSGELFF.

The chain combines TRBV4-3 with TRBJ2-2; either TRBD1 or TRBD2 may supply D (6 bases each). V was cut by 1 base and J by 0 bases, with 12 bases left in between. In germline, CDR1 is LGHNA, CDR2 YSLEER. CDR3 size: 17 residues. CDR3: CASSQAGARANTGELFF. DNA for the CDR3: TGCGCCAGCAGCCAAGCGGGGGCGCGGGCGAACACCGGGGAGCTGTTTTTT.

V and J are TRBV2 and TRBJ2-3; no reliable D call. CDR3 length: 12 residues. CDR1 is SNHLY, CDR2 FYNNEI, per germline. The germline V and J ends were trimmed by 5 bases and 6 bases, with 9 bases remaining between them. The CDR3 nucleotides read TGTGCCAGCAGTTCCAACCACGATACGCAGTATTTT. This translates into CASSSNHDTQYF. The full variable domain, completed using reference TRBV2 and TRBJ2-3, is EPEVTQTPSHQVTQMGQEVILRCVPISNHLYFYWYRQILGQKVEFLVSFYNNEISEKSEIFDDQFSVERPDGSNFTLKIRSTKLEDSAMYFCASSSNHDTQYFGPGTRLTVL.

The chain employs TRBV27 and TRBJ2-7; TRBD2 is a possible D gene (5 bases). CDR3 size: 16 residues. Germline V CDR1 and CDR2: MNHEY, SMNVEV (reference sequence). Trimming left V 5 bases short and J 3 bases short, with 20 bases between. CDR3 sequence: CASSPGSPRGLYEQYF. In DNA form, the CDR3 reads TGTGCCAGCAGTCCCGGATCCCCCCGGGGTCTCTACGAGCAGTACTTC.

This clonotype was seen repeatedly, ten times or more. The gene calls are TRBV20-1 and TRBJ2-7; the D gene is possibly TRBD2 (5 bases). Germline values: CDR1 DFQATT, CDR2 SNEGSKA (reference sequence). With 1 base removed from V and 3 bases from J, the gap between germline ends came to 13 bases. The CDR3 is 14 amino acids. The CDR3 here is CSARVSGVGYEQYF. The DNA of the CDR3 is TGCAGTGCTAGAGTGTCCGGGGTCGGCTACGAGCAGTACTTC.

This clonotype was detected only a few times. The chain joins TRBV5-5 to TRBJ1-4, with D possibly TRBD1 on 6 matching bases. The length of the CDR3 is 14 residues. Trimming shortened V by 4 bases and J by 7 bases, and 14 bases separated the two germline ends. Germline V gene data show CDR1 as SGHKS and CDR2 as YYEKEE (reference sequence). CDR3 DNA sequence: TGTGCCAGCAGCCTGGGTCAGGGGATTGAAAAACTGTTTTTT. Translating gives CASSLGQGIEKLFF. The full variable domain, completed using reference TRBV5-5 and TRBJ1-4, is DAGVTQSPTHLIKTRGQQVTLRCSPISGHKSVSWYQQVLGQGPQFIFQYYEKEERGRGNFPDRFSARQFPNYSSELNVNALLLGDSALYLCASSLGQGIEKLFFGSGTQLSVL.

The chain carries TRBV15 and TRBJ1-2; D uncertain. CDR1 and CDR2 (germline): LNHNV, YYDKDF (reference sequence). The CDR3 has 17 residues. Trimming removed 0 bases at V and 4 bases at J, with 18 bases between. Written as DNA, the CDR3 is TGTGCCACCAGCAGAGATGTCGGCGAAGCTTGGGGCTATGGCTACACCTTC. This codes for CATSRDVGEAWGYGYTF. Complete variable domain (other parts from reference TRBV15 and TRBJ1-2): DAMVIQNPRYQVTQFGKPVTLSCSQTLNHNVMYWYQQKSSQAPKLLFHYYDKDFNNEADTPDNFQSRRPNTSFCFLDIRSPGLGDTAMYLCATSRDVGEAWGYGYTFGSGTRLTVV.

This clonotype was counted only a few times. The chain couples TRBV20-1 to TRBJ2-5, with D perhaps matching TRBD2 (6 bases). Trimming pared 0 bases from V and 2 bases from J, leaving 13 bases between. The CDR3 has 15 amino acids. CDR1 and CDR2 (germline): DFQATT, SNEGSKA (reference sequence). DNA for the CDR3: TGCAGTGCTAGAGATTCGAGGGACTTACAAGAGACCCAGTACTTC. It yields the protein CSARDSRDLQETQYF.

The V and J genes are TRBV9 and TRBJ2-1, with D uncertain. V was clipped by 3 bases and J by 0 bases, with 7 bases between them. Per the germline V gene, CDR1 is SGDLS and CDR2 is YYNGEE. The CDR3 has 14 amino acids. This CDR3 reads CASSGPSSYNEQFF. Here the CDR3 DNA reads TGTGCCAGCAGCGGCCCAAGCTCCTACAATGAGCAGTTCTTC.

This clonotype was seen a handful of times. CDR3 in amino acids: CSAGLAGGGYEQYF. CDR3 bases: TGCAGTGCTGGACTAGCGGGAGGTGGTTACGAGCAGTACTTC. The rearrangement uses TRBV20-1 and TRBJ2-7; 14 positions agree with TRBD2. The length of the CDR3 is 14 residues. The germline CDR1 and CDR2 sequences are DFQATT and SNEGSKA (reference sequence). Unmatched junction bases numbered 4, after V lost 5 bases and J lost 4 bases.

This clonotype was counted ten times or more. The CDR3 region is CAITPGDTDTQYF. Written as DNA, the CDR3 is TGTGCCATCACACCAGGGGACACAGATACGCAGTATTTT. This chain connects TRBV10-3 to TRBJ2-3; the D gene is possibly TRBD1 (6 bases). Germline CDR1 is ENHRY and CDR2 is SYGVKD. The CDR3 runs to 13 residues. The V end lost 7 bases, the J end lost 2 bases, and 10 bases lay between the germline ends.

This clonotype was seen more than once but under ten times. The chain has TRBV28 and TRBJ2-7; possibly TRBD2 for D (6 bases). Trimming took 5 bases from V and 8 from J, leaving 13 bases between them. The CDR3 sequence is 12 residues long. Germline CDR1 and CDR2: MDHEN and SYDVKM. The CDR3 DNA sequence: TGTGCCAGCAGTACCGGGGGTGAGAAGCAGTACTTC. This gives the protein CASSTGGEKQYF.

This clonotype was observed a handful of times. This chain's CDR3 is CASSQGGEVRYF. The CDR3 nucleotides are TGTGCCAGCAGCCAAGGGGGGGAGGTACGGTATTTT. This chain joins TRBV7-2 and TRBJ2-3, with D perhaps matching TRBD2 (7 bases). CDR1 SGHTA and CDR2 FQGNSA come from the germline V gene. The CDR3 has 12 residues. Trimming removed 5 bases at V and 14 bases at J, with 17 bases between.

The chain joins TRBV6-1 to TRBJ2-1, with 11 bases matching TRBD1. Per the germline V gene, CDR1 is MNHNS and CDR2 is SASEGT. The V gene end was trimmed by 6 bases and the J gene end by 4 bases; junction bases not matched to a gene: 5. This CDR3 region has 15 residues. CDR3 protein: CASRKGTGGYNEQFF. The CDR3 DNA reads TGTGCCAGCAGGAAGGGGACAGGGGGATACAATGAGCAGTTCTTC.